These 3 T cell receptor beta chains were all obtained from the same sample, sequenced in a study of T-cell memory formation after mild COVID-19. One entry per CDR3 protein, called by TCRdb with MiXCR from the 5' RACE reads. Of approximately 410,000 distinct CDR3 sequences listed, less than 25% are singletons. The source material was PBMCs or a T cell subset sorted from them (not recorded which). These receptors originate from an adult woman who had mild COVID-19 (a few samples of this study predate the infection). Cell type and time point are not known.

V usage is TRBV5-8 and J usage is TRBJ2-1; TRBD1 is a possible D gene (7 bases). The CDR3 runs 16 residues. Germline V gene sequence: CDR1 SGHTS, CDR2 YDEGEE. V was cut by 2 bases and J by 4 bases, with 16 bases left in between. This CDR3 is CASSFILQGGYNEQFF. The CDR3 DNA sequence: TGTGCCAGCAGCTTCATACTCCAGGGGGGATACAATGAGCAGTTCTTC.

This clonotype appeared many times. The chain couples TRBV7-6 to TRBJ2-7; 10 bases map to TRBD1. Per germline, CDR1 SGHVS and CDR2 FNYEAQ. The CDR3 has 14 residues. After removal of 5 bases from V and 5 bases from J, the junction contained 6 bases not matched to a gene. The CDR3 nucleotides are TGTGCCAGCAGCCCCCGGGACAGGGGCGACGAGCAGTACTTC. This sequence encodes CASSPRDRGDEQYF. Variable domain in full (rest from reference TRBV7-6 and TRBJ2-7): GAGVSQSPRYKVTKRGQDVALRCDPISGHVSLYWYRQALGQGPEFLTYFNYEAQQDKSGLPNDRFSAERPEGSISTLTIQRTEQRDSAMYRCASSPRDRGDEQYFGPGTRLTVT.

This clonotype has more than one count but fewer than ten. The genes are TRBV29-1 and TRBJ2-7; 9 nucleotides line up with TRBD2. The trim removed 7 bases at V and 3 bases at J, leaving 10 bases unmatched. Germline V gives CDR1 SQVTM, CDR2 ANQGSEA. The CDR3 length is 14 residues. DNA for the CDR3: TGCAGCGCTCTTGTAGCGGGAGAAGGCTACGAGCAGTACTTC. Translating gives CSALVAGEGYEQYF.